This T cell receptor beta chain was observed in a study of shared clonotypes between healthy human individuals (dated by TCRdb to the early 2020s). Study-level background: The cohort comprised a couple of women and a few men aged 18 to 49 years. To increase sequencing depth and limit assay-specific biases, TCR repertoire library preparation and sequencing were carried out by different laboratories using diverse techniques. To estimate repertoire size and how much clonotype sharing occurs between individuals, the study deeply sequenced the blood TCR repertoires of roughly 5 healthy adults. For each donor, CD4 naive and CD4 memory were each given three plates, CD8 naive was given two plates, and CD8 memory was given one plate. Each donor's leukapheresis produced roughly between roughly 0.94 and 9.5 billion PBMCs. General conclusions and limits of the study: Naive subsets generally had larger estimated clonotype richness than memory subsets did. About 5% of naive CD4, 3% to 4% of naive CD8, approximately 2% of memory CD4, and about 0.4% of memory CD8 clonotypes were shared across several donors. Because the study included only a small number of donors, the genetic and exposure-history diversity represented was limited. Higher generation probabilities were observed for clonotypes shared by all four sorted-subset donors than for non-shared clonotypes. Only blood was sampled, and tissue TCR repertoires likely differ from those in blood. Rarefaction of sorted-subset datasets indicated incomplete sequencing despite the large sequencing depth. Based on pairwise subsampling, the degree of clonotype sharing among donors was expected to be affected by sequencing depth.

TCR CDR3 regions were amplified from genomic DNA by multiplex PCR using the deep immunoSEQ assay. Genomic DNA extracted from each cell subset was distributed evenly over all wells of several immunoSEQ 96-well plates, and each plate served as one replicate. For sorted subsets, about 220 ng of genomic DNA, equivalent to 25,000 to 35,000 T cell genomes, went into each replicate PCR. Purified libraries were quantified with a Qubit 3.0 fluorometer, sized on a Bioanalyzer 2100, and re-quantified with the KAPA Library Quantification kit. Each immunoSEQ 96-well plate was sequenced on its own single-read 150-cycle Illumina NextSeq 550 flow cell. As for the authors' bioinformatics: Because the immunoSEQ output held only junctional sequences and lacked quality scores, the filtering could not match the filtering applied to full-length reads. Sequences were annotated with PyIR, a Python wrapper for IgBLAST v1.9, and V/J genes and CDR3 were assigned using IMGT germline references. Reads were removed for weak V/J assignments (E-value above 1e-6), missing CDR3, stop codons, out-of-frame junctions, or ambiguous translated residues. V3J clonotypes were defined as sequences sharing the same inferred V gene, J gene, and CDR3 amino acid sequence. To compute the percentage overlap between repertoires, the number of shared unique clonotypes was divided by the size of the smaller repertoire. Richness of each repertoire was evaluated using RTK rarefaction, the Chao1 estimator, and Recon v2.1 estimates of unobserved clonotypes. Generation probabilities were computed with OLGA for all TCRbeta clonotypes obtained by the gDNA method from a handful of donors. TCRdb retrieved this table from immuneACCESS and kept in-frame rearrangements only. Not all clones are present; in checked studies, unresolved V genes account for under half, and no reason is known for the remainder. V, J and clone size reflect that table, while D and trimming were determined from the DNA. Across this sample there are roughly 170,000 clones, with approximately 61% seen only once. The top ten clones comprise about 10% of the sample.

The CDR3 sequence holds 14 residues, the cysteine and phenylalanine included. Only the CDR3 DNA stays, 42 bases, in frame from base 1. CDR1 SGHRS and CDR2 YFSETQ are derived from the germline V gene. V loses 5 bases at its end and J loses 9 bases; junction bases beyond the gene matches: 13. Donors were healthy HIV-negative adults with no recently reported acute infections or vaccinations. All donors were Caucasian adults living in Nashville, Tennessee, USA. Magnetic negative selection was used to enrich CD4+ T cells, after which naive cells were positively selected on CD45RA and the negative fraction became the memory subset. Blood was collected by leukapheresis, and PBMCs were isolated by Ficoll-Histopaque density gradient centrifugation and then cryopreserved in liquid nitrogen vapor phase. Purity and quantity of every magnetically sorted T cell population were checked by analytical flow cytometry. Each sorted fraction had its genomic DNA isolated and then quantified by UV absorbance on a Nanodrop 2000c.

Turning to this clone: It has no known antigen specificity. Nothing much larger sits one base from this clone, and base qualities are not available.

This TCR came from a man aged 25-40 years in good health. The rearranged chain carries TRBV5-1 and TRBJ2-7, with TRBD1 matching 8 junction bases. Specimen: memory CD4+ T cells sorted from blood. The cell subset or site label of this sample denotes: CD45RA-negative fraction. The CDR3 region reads CASSLSGTGDPQYF. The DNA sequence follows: TGCGCCAGCAGTCTCTCCGGGACAGGAGATCCGCAGTACTTC.